This TCR beta chain was found in a study of shared clonotypes between healthy human individuals. Study-wide points: Generation probability values for non-shared clonotypes were lower than those for clonotypes shared by all four donors. Sampling covered nothing but blood. Tissue TCR repertoires likely differ from those found in blood. Rarefaction gave evidence that sorted-subset sequencing remained incomplete despite large depth.

This table comes from immunoSEQ multiplex PCR, and its TCRdb copy is limited to in-frame clones, with some not included. This repertoire shows about 2.1 million clones, around 93% found once; its top ten account for approximately 1.6%. V was pared by 5 bases and J by 0 bases, with 4 bases between. Germline V gives CDR1 SEHNR, CDR2 FQNEAQ (reference sequence). CDR3 size: 12 residues. CD45RO-negative, CCR7-selected cells formed the naive CD8 fraction, which excluded terminally differentiated effector memory CD45RA+ cells. All the donors were Caucasian adults who lived in Nashville, Tennessee. Worth noting for this clone: Its antigen is still unknown.

This sequence was found in a man aged 18 to 29 in good health. Some clones in this sample may be carry-over from other donors' samples. The chain uses TRBV7-9 and TRBJ1-2; D not certain. Sequencing input: naive CD8+ T cells from PBMCs. The CDR3 here is CASSGPNYGYTF. In DNA form, the CDR3 reads TGTGCCAGCAGCGGACCTAACTATGGCTACACCTTC.